This T cell receptor beta chain was retrieved from a study of human T cells and chemical hapten exposure. Study information: Patients were given diphenylcyclopropenone on the scalp weekly across the roughly 25-week study.

This clonotype was recorded many times. What it recognizes is unknown. In the study's own analysis: With a range of roughly 23,224 to 690,600, the median per sample was roughly 91,000 TCRs. MiXCR was run by TCRdb on the RACE reads, yielding one entry per CDR3 protein. Here the V and J calls rest on TCRdb's processing, not on the authors' analysis. The sample includes around 300,000 distinct CDR3 sequences, 6% to 8.5% seen only once; the top ten take roughly 7.9%. Germline CDR1 MNHEY, CDR2 SVGAGI. This CDR3 has 15 residues. V lost 0 bases to trimming and J lost 5 bases, with 14 bases between them. Stated time point: patch test 1, 2 weeks after DPC sensitization. Treatment reported: therapeutic diphenylcyclopropenone sensitization with weekly scalp DPC. Study conclusions and caveats: In the PT1 data, expanded TCR counts showed a positive correlation with patch test score. High-frequency TCRs, those above 1 in 1000, stayed the same after DPC sensitization.

The rearrangement links TRBV6-5 to TRBJ2-7; tentatively, D is TRBD2 (6 bases). This TCR came from a young woman with alopecia areata. Some clones in this sample may be carry-over from other donors' samples. The sequencing used whole blood, collected in connection with sensitization to the hapten diphenylcyclopropenone (DPC). The CDR3 DNA follows: TGTGCCAGCAGTTACTCGTCAGGGAGGCGAAACGAGCAGTACTTC. Translation gives CASSYSSGRRNEQYF.